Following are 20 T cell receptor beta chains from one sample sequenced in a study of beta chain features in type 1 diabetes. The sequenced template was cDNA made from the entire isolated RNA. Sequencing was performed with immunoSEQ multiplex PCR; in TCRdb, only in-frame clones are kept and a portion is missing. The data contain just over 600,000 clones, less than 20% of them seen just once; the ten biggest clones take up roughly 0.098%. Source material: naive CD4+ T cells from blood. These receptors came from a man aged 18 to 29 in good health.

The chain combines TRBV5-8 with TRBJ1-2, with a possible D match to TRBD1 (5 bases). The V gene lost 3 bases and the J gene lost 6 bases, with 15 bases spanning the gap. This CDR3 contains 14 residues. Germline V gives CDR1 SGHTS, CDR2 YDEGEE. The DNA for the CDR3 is TGTGCCAGCAGCTCGAGGGAGGGGCGAGATGGCTACACCTTC. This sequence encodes CASSSREGRDGYTF.

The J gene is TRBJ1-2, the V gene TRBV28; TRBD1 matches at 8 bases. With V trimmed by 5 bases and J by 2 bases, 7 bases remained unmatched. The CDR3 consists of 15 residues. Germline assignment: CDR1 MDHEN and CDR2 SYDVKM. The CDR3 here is CASSPRGQVNYGYTF. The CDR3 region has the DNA TGTGCCAGCAGTCCGAGGGGACAGGTGAACTATGGCTACACCTTC.

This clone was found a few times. This CDR3 reads CASSLSGETQYF. The CDR3 DNA sequence: TGTGCCAGCAGCCTTAGCGGGGAGACCCAGTACTTC. The chain has TRBV5-4 and TRBJ2-5, with TRBD2 matching over 7 bases. Germline-derived CDR1 and CDR2 are SGHNT and YYREEE (reference sequence). This CDR3 has 12 residues. V shed 4 bases and J 5 bases; nucleotides not matched to a gene: 2.

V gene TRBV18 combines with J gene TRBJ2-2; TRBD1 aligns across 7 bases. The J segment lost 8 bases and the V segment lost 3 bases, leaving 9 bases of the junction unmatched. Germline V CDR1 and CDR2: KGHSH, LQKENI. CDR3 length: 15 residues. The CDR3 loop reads CASSPRTGDEGELFF. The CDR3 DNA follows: TGTGCCAGCTCACCCCGGACAGGTGATGAAGGGGAGCTGTTTTTT.

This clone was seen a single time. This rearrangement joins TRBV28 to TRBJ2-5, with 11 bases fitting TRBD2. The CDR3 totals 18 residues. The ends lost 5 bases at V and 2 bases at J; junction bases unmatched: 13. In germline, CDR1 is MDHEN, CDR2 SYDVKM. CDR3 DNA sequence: TGTGCCAGCAGTCTAGGTGGTAGCGGGGGGGCACTACAAGAGACCCAGTACTTC. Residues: CASSLGGSGGALQETQYF. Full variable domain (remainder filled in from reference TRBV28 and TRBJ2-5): DVKVTQSSRYLVKRTGEKVFLECVQDMDHENMFWYRQDPGLGLRLIYFSYDVKMKEKGDIPEGYSVSREKKERFSLILESASTNQTSMYLCASSLGGSGGALQETQYFGPGTRLLVL.

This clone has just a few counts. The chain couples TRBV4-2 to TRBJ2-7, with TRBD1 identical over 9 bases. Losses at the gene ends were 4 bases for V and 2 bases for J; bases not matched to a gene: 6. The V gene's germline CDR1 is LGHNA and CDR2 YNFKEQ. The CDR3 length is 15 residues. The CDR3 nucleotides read TGTGCCAGCAGCCGTTCGGGACAGGGAACCTACGAGCAGTACTTC. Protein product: CASSRSGQGTYEQYF.

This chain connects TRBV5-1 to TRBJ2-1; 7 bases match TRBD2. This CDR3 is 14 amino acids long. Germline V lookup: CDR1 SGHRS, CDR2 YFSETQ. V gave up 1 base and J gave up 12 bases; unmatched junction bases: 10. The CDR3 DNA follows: TGCGCCAGCAGCTTGACGGCGGGAGTTTATGGGCAGTTCTTC. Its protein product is CASSLTAGVYGQFF.

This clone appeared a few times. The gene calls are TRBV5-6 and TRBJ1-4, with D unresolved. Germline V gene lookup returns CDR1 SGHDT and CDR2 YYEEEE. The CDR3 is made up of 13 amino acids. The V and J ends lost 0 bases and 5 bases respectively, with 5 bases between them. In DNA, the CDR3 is TGTGCCAGCAGCTTGGAACAAAATGAAAAACTGTTTTTT. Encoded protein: CASSLEQNEKLFF.

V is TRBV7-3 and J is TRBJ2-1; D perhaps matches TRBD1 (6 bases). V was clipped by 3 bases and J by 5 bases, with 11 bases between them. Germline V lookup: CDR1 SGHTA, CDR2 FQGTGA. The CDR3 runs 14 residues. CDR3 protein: CASSFSGQHNEQFF. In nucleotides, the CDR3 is TGTGCCAGCAGCTTCTCTGGACAGCACAATGAGCAGTTCTTC.

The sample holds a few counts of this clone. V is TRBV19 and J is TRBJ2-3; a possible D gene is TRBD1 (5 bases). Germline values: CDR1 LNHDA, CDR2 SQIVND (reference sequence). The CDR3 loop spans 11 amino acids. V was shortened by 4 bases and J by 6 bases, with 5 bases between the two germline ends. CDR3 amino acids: CASSTGDTQYF. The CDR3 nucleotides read TGTGCCAGTAGTACAGGGGATACGCAGTATTTT.

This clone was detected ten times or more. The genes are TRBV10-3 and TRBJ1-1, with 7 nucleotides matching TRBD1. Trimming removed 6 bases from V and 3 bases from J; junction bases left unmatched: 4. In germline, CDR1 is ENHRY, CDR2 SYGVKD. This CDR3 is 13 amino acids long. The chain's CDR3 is CAIRAGGYTEAFF. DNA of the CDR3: TGTGCCATCAGAGCAGGGGGTTACACTGAAGCTTTCTTT.

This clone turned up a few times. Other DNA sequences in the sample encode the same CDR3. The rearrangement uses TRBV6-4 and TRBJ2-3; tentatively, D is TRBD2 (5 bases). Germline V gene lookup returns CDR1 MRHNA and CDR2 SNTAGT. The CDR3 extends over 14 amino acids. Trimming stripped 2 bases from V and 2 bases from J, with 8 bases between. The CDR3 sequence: CASSDRGLTDTQYF. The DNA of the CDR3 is TGTGCCAGCAGTGACCGCGGGCTCACAGATACGCAGTATTTT.

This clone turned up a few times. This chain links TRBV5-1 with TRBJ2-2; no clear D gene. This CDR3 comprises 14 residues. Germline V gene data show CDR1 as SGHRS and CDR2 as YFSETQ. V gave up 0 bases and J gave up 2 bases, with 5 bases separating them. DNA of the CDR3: TGCGCCAGCAGCTTGGCAGTTAACACCGGGGAGCTGTTTTTT. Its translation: CASSLAVNTGELFF.

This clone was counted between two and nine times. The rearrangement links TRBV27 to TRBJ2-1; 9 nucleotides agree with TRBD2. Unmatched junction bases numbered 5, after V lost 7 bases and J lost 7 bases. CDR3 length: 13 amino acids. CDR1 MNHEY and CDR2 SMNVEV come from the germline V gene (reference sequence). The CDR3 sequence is CASTRSGGNEQFF. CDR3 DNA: TGTGCCAGCACTCGGAGCGGGGGGAATGAGCAGTTCTTC.

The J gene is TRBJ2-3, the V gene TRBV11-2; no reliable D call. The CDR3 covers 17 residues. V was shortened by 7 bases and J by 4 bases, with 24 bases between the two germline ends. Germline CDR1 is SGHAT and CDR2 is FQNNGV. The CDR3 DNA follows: TGTGCCAGCAACGAGAACCTGAGGCCCGGACGGTCAGATACGCAGTATTTT. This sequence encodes CASNENLRPGRSDTQYF.

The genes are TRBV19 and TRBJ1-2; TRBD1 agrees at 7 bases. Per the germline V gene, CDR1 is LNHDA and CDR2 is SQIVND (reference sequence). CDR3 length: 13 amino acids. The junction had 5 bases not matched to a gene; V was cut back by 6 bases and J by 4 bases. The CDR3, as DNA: TGTGCCAGTAGGAGACAGGGAACCTATGGCTACACCTTC. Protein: CASRRQGTYGYTF.

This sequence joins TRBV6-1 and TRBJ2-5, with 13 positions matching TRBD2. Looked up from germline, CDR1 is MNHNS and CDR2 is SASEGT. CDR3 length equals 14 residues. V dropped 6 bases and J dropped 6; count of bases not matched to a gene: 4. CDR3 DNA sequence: TGTGCCAGCAGCCCGACTAGCGGGAGGCAGACCCAGTACTTC. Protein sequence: CASSPTSGRQTQYF.

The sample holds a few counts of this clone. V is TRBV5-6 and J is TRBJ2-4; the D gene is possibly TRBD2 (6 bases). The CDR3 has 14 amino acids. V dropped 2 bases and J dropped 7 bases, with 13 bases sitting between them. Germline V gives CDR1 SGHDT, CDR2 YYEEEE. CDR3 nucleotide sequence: TGTGCCAGCAGCTTTGCGGGGATTAGCAACATTCAGTACTTC. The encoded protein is CASSFAGISNIQYF.

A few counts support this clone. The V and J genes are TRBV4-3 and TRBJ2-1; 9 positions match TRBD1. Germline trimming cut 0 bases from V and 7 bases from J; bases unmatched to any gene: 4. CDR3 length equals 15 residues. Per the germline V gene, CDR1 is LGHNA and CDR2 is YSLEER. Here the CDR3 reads CASSQEWDRANEQFF. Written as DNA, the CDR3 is TGCGCCAGCAGCCAAGAATGGGACAGGGCTAATGAGCAGTTCTTC.

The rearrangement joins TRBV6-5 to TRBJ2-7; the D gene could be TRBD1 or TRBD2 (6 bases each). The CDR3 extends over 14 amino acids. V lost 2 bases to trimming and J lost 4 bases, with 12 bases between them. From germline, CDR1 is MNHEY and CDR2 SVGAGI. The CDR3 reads CASSYRGTKYEQYF. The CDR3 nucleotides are TGTGCCAGCAGTTACCGCGGGACAAAATACGAGCAGTACTTC.